This T cell receptor beta chain comes out of a study of T cells in tumors after PD-1 blockade. Turning to the study itself: Patients had no prior checkpoint blockade, systemic immunosuppressants, or anti-cancer therapy within 4 weeks. Study outcomes and limitations: Peripheral recruitment is suggested, as some novel exhausted tumor clones were in pre-treatment blood. After therapy, most expanded exhausted CD8+ clones were absent pre-treatment, suggesting clonal replacement.

Tumor or blood genomic DNA was sequenced, with inputs of about 600 ng to 6,500 ng. Details on this clone: Antigen: not known.

The method was immunoSEQ multiplex PCR; TCRdb's version includes in-frame clones alone and lacks a portion of them. The sample contains around 2,500 clones, around two thirds of which appear only once. CDR1 MNHEY and CDR2 SVGAGI come from the germline V gene. The trim removed 7 bases at V and 0 bases at J, leaving 5 bases unmatched. This CDR3 is 14 amino acids long. This chain joins TRBV6-5 and TRBJ1-1, with 7 bases lining up with TRBD1. This clonotype originated in a human donor with basal cell carcinoma. The sample consisted of tumor tissue, taken after anti-PD-1 treatment. This chain's CDR3 is CASKGQFMNTEAFF. The CDR3 bases are TGTGCCAGCAAGGGACAGTTCATGAACACTGAAGCTTTCTTT.